The sequence of this T cell receptor beta chain was determined in a study of response to subunit inactivated influenza vaccine. MiXCR, run by TCRdb on the RT-PCR reads, gives a single entry per CDR3 protein. The top ten hold roughly a tenth of the sample, which has around 540,000 distinct CDR3 sequences, about 11% seen once. Trimming took off 0 bases at V and 3 bases at J, with 7 bases between the two ends. Germline loops: CDR1 KGHSH, CDR2 LQKENI. The CDR3 length is 14 residues. This clonotype has only a few counts. The chain has TRBV18 and TRBJ2-3; D gene uncertain. The clonotype comes from a man aged 45-65 years who received an inactivated influenza vaccine. The sample in question was PBMCs from blood, obtained on the day of vaccination. The CDR3 loop reads CASSPPVHTDTQYF. CDR3 sequence (DNA): TGTGCCAGCTCACCACCGGTCCATACAGATACGCAGTATTTT.